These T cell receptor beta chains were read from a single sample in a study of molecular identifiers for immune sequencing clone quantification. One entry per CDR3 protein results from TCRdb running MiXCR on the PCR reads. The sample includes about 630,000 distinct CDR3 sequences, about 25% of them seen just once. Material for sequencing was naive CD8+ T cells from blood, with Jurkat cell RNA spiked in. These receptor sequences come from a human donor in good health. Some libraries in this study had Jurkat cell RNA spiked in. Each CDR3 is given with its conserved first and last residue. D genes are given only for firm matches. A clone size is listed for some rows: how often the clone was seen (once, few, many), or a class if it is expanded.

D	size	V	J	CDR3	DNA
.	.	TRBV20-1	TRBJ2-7	CRARNDVRGTVYEQSF	TGCCGTGCTAGAAATGACGTACGGGGCACGGTTTACGAGCAGTCCTTC
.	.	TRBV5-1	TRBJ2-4	CASRLAGGANIQYF	TGCGCCAGCCGCTTGGCCGGGGGCGCCAACATTCAGTACTTC
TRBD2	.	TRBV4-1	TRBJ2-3	CASSQDWTLAGGRFTDTQYF	TGCGCCAGCAGCCAAGATTGGACTTTAGCGGGGGGACGATTCACAGATACGCAGTATTTT
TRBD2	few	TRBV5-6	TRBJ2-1	CASSLYGGAVYEQFF	TGTGCCAGCAGCCTATACGGGGGGGCGGTCTATGAGCAGTTCTTC
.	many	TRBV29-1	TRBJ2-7	CSVGQTSSYEQYF	TGCAGCGTTGGTCAGACCAGCTCCTACGAGCAGTACTTC
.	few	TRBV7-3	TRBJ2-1	CASSSGGGNEQFF	TGTGCCAGCAGCTCTGGGGGCGGGAATGAGCAGTTCTTC
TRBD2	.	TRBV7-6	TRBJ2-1	CASSLWEGENEQFF	TGTGCCAGCAGCCTCTGGGAGGGTGAGAATGAGCAGTTCTTC
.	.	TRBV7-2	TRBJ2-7	CTSSLSGTDSYEQYF	TGTACCAGCAGCTTATCGGGTACGGACTCCTACGAGCAGTACTTC
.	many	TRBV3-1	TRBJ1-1	CASSQGRRENTEAFF	TGTGCCAGCAGCCAAGGTAGGAGAGAGAACACTGAAGCTTTCTTT
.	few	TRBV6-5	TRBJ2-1	CASTRGTSSYNEQFF	TGTGCCAGCACTCGCGGGACGAGCTCCTACAATGAGCAGTTCTTC
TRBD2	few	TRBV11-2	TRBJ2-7	CASSLGGGPHDEQYF	TGTGCCAGCAGCTTAGGCGGGGGGCCTCACGACGAGCAGTACTTC
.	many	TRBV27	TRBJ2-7	CASRDRSYYEQYF	TGTGCCAGCAGAGACAGGAGTTACTACGAGCAGTACTTC
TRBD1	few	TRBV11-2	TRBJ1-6	CASSLAGTVGNSPLHF	TGTGCCAGCAGCTTAGCCGGGACAGTCGGTAATTCACCCCTCCACTTT
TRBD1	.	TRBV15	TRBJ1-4	CATSREASGQSGEKLFF	TGTGCCACCAGCAGAGAAGCCTCGGGACAGTCAGGTGAAAAACTGTTTTTT
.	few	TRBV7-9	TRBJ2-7	CASSHSLTYEQYF	TGTGCCAGCAGCCACAGTTTAACCTACGAGCAGTACTTC
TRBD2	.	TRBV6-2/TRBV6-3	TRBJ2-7	CASSPRTSGGHEQYF	TGTGCCAGCAGTCCTCGGACTAGCGGGGGTCACGAGCAGTACTTC
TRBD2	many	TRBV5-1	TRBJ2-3	CASSSTSGSPTDTQYF	TGCGCCAGCAGTTCTACTAGCGGGAGCCCCACAGATACGCAGTATTTT
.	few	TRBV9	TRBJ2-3	CASSVYETISDTQYF	TGTGCCAGCAGCGTATACGAGACGATTTCAGATACGCAGTATTTT
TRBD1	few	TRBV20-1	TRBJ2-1	CSARDRQGSYNEQFF	TGCAGTGCTAGAGATAGACAGGGGTCCTACAATGAGCAGTTCTTC
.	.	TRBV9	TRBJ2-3	CASSVTGSLGDTQYF	TGTGCCAGCAGCGTGACGGGGTCGTTAGGAGATACGCAGTATTTT
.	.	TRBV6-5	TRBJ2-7	CASGYSSLGGGAYEQYF	TGTGCCAGCGGTTACTCGAGTCTTGGGGGTGGCGCCTACGAGCAGTACTTC
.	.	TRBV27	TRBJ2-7	CASNLSGPTYAQYF	TGTGCCAGCAATTTATCGGGACCTACCTACGCGCAGTACTTC
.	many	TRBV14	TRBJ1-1	CASSQDQGSWETEAFF	TGTGCCAGCAGCCAAGATCAGGGATCCTGGGAGACTGAAGCTTTCTTT
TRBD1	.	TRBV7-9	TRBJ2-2	CASSSPTGTIGELFF	TGTGCCAGCAGCTCCCCGACAGGGACGATCGGGGAGCTGTTTTTT
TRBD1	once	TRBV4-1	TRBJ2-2	CASSRDGGGTGANTGELFF	TGCGCCAGCAGCCGAGATGGGGGCGGGACAGGGGCGAACACCGGGGAGCTGTTTTTT
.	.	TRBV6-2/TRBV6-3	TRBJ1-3	CASSYQDSAIFGNTIYF	TGTGCCAGCAGTTACCAAGACTCAGCAATCTTTGGAAACACCATATATTTT
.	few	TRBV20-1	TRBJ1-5	CSASNRVLGNQPQHF	TGCAGTGCTAGCAACAGGGTGTTGGGCAATCAGCCCCAGCATTTT
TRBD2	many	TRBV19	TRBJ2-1	CASSATSAGEQFF	TGTGCCAGTAGTGCCACTAGCGCTGGTGAGCAGTTCTTC